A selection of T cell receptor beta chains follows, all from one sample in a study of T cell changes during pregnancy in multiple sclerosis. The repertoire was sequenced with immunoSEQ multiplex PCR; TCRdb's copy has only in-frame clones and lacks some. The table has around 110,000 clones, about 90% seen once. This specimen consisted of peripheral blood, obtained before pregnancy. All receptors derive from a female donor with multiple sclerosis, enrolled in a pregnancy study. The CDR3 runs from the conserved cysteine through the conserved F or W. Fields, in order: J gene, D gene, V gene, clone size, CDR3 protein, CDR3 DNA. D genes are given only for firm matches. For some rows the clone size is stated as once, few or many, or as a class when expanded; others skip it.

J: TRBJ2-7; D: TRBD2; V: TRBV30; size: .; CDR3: CAWRVAGGYEQYF; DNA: TGTGCCTGGAGAGTAGCGGGAGGCTACGAGCAGTACTTC
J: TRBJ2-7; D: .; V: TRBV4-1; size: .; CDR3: CASSQVLVSEQYF; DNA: TGCGCCAGCAGCCAAGTTCTAGTTTCCGAGCAGTACTTC
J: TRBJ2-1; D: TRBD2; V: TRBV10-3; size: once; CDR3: CATRTSVMGLDEQFF; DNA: TGTGCCACCCGGACTAGCGTCATGGGGTTGGATGAGCAGTTCTTC
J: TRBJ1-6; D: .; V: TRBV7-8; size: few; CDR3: CASSLRGKVDSPLHF; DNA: TGTGCCAGCAGCCTTCGGGGGAAAGTAGATTCACCCCTCCACTTT
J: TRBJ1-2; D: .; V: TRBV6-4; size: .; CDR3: CASSYGEGTRYGYTF; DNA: TGTGCCAGCAGTTACGGGGAGGGTACCCGTTATGGCTACACCTTC
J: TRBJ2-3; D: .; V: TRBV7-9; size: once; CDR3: CASSLTGITDTQYF; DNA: TGTGCCAGCAGCTTAACGGGAATCACAGATACGCAGTATTTT
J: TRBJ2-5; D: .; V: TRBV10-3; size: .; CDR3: CAISESGGAQETQYF; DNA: TGTGCCATCAGTGAGTCAGGTGGAGCCCAAGAGACCCAGTACTTC
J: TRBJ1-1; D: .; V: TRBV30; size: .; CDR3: CAWSPQGGTEAFF; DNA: TGTGCCTGGAGTCCCCAGGGAGGCACTGAAGCTTTCTTT
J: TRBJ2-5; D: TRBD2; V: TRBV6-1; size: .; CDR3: CAGSGSGETQYF; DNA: TGTGCCGGTAGCGGGAGTGGGGAGACCCAGTACTTC
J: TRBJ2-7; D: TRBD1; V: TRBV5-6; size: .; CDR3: CASSPADRGYEQYF; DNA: TGTGCCAGCAGCCCAGCGGACAGGGGCTACGAGCAGTACTTC
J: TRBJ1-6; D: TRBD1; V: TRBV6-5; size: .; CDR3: CASSATGGSGSPLHF; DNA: TGTGCCAGCAGTGCGACAGGGGGAAGTGGTTCACCCCTCCACTTT
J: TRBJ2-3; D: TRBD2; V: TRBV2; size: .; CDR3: CASSSPGLARGTDTQYF; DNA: TGTGCCAGCAGTAGTCCGGGACTAGCTAGGGGAACAGATACGCAGTATTTT
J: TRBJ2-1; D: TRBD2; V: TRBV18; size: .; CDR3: CASSVLLAVGNGEQFF; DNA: TGTGCCAGCTCAGTTCTTCTAGCGGTAGGAAATGGTGAGCAGTTCTTC
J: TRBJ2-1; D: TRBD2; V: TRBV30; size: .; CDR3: CAWSVQAGGREQFF; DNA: TGTGCCTGGAGTGTACAAGCGGGGGGACGCGAGCAGTTCTTC
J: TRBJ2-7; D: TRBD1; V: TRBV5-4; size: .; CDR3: CASSGHRGLSYEQYF; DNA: TGTGCCAGCAGTGGCCACAGGGGCCTCTCCTACGAGCAGTACTTC
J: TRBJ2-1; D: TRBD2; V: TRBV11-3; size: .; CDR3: CASSLTSGMNNEQFF; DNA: TGTGCCAGCAGCTTGACTAGCGGAATGAACAATGAGCAGTTCTTC
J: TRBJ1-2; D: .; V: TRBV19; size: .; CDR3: CASSIVRGYGYTF; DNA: TGTGCCAGTAGTATTGTCCGGGGTTATGGCTACACCTTC
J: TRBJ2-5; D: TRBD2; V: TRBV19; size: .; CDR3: CASSPGLAGGQETQYF; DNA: TGTGCCAGTAGTCCGGGACTAGCGGGAGGACAGGAGACCCAGTACTTC
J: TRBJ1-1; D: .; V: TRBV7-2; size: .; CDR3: CASSRRGGNANTEAFF; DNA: TGTGCCAGCAGCCGGAGAGGAGGCAATGCGAACACTGAAGCTTTCTTT
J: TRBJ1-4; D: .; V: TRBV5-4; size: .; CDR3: CASSLGGGSRTNEKLFF; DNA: TGTGCCAGCAGCTTGGGGGGGGGCTCACGGACTAATGAAAAACTGTTTTTT
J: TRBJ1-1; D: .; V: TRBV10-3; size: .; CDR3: CAANLEGVNTEAFF; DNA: TGTGCCGCAAATTTAGAGGGCGTGAACACTGAAGCTTTCTTT
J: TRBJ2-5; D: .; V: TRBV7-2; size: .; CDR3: CASSQNYGETQYF; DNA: TGTGCCAGCAGCCAAAACTACGGGGAGACCCAGTACTTC
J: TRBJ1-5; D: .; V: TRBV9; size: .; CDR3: CASSVGGVSNQPQHF; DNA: TGTGCCAGCAGCGTAGGGGGGGTTAGCAATCAGCCCCAGCATTTT
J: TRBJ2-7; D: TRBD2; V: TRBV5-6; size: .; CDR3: CASSLQRLAVDEQYF; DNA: TGTGCCAGCAGCTTGCAGAGACTAGCGGTAGACGAGCAGTACTTC
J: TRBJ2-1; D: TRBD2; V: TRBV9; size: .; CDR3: CASSLGTNRDNEQFF; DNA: TGTGCCAGCAGCCTCGGGACTAATCGGGACAATGAGCAGTTCTTC
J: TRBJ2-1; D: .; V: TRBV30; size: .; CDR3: CAWSAGNEQFF; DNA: TGTGCCTGGAGTGCGGGCAATGAGCAGTTCTTC
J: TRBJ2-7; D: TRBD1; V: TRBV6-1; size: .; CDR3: CASSEFKGQSDEQYF; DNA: TGTGCCAGCAGTGAATTTAAGGGACAGTCTGACGAGCAGTACTTC
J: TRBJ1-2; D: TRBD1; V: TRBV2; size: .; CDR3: CAGRRDRGSAYGYTF; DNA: TGTGCCGGCCGCCGGGACAGGGGTTCGGCCTATGGCTACACCTTC
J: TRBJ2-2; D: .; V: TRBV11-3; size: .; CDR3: CASSLFQGNTGELFF; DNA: TGTGCCAGCAGCTTATTTCAGGGGAACACCGGGGAGCTGTTTTTT
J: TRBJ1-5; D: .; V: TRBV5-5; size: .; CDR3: CASSLAGSNQPQHF; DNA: TGTGCCAGCAGCTTGGCCGGTAGCAATCAGCCCCAGCATTTT
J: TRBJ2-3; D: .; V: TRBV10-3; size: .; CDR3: CAISEFIGSDTQYF; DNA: TGTGCCATCAGTGAGTTCATCGGTTCAGATACGCAGTATTTT
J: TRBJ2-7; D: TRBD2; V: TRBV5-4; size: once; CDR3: CASSFSLAAYEQYF; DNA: TGTGCCAGCAGCTTCTCTCTAGCGGCCTACGAGCAGTACTTC
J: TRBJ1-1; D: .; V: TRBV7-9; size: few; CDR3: CASSLPPRPWEAFF; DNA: TGTGCCAGCAGCTTACCCCCCAGGCCTTGGGAGGCTTTCTTT
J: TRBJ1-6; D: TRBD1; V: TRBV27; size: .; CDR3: CASSWTGGASSPLHF; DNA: TGTGCCAGCAGTTGGACAGGGGGGGCGAGTTCACCCCTCCACTTT
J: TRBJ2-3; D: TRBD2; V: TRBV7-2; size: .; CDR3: CASSPKLAGHTDTQYF; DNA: TGTGCCAGCAGCCCAAAACTAGCGGGCCACACAGATACGCAGTATTTT
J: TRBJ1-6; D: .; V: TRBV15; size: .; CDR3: CATSRGRAGLNSPLHF; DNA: TGTGCCACCAGCAGAGGTAGGGCAGGACTGAATTCACCCCTCCACTTT
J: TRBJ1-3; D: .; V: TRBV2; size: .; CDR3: CASRTHGSGNTIYF; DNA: TGTGCCAGCAGGACACACGGCTCTGGAAACACCATATATTTT
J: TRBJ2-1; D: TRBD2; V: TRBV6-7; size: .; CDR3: CATRAGGHPYNEQFF; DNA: TGTGCCACTCGGGCGGGAGGTCATCCTTACAATGAGCAGTTCTTC
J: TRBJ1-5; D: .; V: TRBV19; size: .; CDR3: CASSTGVNQPQHF; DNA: TGTGCCAGTAGTACAGGGGTCAATCAGCCCCAGCATTTT
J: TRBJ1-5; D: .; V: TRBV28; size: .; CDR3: CASRDDSSQHF; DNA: TGTGCCAGCAGGGACGACAGTTCCCAGCATTTT
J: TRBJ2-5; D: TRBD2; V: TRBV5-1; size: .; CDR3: CASSLGIAGSETQYF; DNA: TGCGCCAGCAGCTTGGGGATAGCGGGATCTGAGACCCAGTACTTC
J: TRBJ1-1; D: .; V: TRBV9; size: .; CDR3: CASSVATRTEAFF; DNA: TGTGCCAGCAGCGTAGCTACCAGGACTGAAGCTTTCTTT
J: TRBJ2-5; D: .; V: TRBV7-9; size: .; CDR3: CASSLREDQYF; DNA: TGTGCCAGCAGCCTAAGGGAGGACCAGTACTTC
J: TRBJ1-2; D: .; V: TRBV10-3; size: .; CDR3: CAITETNLEAGYGYTF; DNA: TGTGCCATCACCGAAACCAACCTTGAGGCCGGCTATGGCTACACCTTC
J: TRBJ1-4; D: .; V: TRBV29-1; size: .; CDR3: CSAGGGGRGEKLFF; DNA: TGCAGCGCCGGAGGAGGAGGGAGGGGAGAAAAACTGTTTTTT
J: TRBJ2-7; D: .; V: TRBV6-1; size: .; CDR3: CASSLWQAYEQYF; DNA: TGTGCCAGCTCCTTGTGGCAGGCCTACGAGCAGTACTTC
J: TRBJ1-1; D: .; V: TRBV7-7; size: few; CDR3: CASSRTPNTEAFF; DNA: TGTGCTAGCAGTCGGACACCGAACACTGAAGCTTTCTTT
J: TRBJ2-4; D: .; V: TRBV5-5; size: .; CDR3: CASSVLAKNIQYF; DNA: TGTGCCAGCAGCGTACTCGCGAAAAACATTCAGTACTTC
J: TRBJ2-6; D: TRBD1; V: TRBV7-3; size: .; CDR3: CASRQTPQGAGANVLTF; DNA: TGTGCCAGCAGGCAAACACCGCAGGGGGCCGGGGCCAACGTCCTGACTTTC
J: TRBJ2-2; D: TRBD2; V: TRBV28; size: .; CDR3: CASSLILAGGTGELFF; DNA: TGTGCCAGCAGTTTAATCCTAGCGGGGGGGACCGGGGAGCTGTTTTTT
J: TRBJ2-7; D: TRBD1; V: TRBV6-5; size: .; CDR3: CASGRGTGAYEQYF; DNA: TGTGCCAGCGGGCGGGGGACAGGGGCATACGAGCAGTACTTC
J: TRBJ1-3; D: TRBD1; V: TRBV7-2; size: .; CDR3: CASSRTGFSGNTIYF; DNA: TGTGCCAGCAGCAGGACAGGGTTCAGTGGAAACACCATATATTTT
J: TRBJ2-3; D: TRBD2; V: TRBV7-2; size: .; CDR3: CASSLLAGGPTDTQYF; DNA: TGTGCCAGCAGCTTACTAGCGGGGGGCCCCACAGATACGCAGTATTTT
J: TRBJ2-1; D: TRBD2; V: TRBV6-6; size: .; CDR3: CASSYISGGASNEQFF; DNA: TGTGCCAGCAGTTACATTAGCGGGGGGGCCTCCAATGAGCAGTTCTTC
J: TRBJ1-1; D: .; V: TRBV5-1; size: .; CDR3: CASSLGYGPAAAEAFF; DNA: TGCGCCAGCAGCTTGGGATATGGCCCCGCGGCCGCTGAAGCTTTCTTT
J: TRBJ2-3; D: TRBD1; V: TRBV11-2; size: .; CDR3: CASSAPGQGADTQYF; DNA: TGTGCCAGCAGCGCGCCGGGACAGGGAGCAGATACGCAGTATTTT
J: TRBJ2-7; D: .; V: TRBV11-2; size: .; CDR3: CASSLSPQVLYEQYF; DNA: TGTGCCAGCAGCTTAAGCCCGCAGGTACTCTACGAGCAGTACTTC
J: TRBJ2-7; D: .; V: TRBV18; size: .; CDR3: CASSPILTVTYEQYF; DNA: TGTGCCAGCTCACCCATTCTAACGGTAACCTACGAGCAGTACTTC
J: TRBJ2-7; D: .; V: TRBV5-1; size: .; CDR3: CASSLRQGTDEQYF; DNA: TGCGCCAGCAGCTTGAGGCAGGGGACCGACGAGCAGTACTTC